The present entry profiles one TCR beta chain with its context. At least ten counts were recorded for this clonotype. What antigen it recognizes has not been identified. Base qualities were left out, and no much larger clone turns up one base away. Counted from cysteine to phenylalanine, this CDR3 has 13 amino acids. Here the CDR3 DNA is all that survives: 39 bases in frame from base 1. V is cut by 5 bases and J by 3 bases, and the space between the germline ends is 9 bases. CDR1 is given as MNHNS and CDR2 as SASEGT, both from the germline V gene. The TCR beta CDR3 regions were amplified from the RNA transcripts. The TCR CDR3 was subjected to a first round of RT-PCR using the HTBI primer set and the Qiagen OneStep RT-PCR kit. Libraries were constructed in a second round of multiplex PCR, after which size selection and purification were performed. Paired-end sequencing of the libraries was performed with 100 bp reads on an Illumina HiSeq2000. The paper's data handling went like this. SOAPnuke was used to process the raw data, removing reads that contained adapters or uncalled bases, had a mean Phred below 15, or lacked an exact match to the constant primer or identifier. High-quality paired reads were merged using COPE v1.2.5, and each unique nucleotide sequence was defined as a clonotype. MiTCR v1.1 was used to align the clonotypes against IMGT TRBV, TRBD and TRBJ reference segments. The analysis was restricted to V-J combinations with a frequency above 0.0001, which together covered roughly 99% of the repertoires. A TCS score was defined as the ratio between F50 (clonal expansion) and ExV (chaos), using BLOSUM62-based TCRdist between CDR3 peptides within each V-J. Welch's t-statistics and random forest reduced around 550 V-J features to roughly 13, which were used in a naive Bayes classifier (R e1071). TCRdb reanalyzed the raw reads on its own, using fastp at Q25 for trimming and MiXCR for clone calling, and kept in-frame beta chains. Identical CDR3 proteins give one entry, which carries the most common genes and DNA. The V and J calls were not made by the authors but by TCRdb's processing. This sample lists about 500,000 distinct CDR3 sequences; 16% were detected once. Of the sample, under 20% is held by the ten largest clones.

This entry is derived from a study of T cells in Graves' hyperthyroidism and ophthalmopathy (dated by TCRdb to the late 2010s). At the level of the whole study: Peripheral blood samples were taken at initial diagnosis, before any treatment was given. In addition, the study compared T-cell repertoires in thyroid tissue and in blood from over 5 Graves' hyperthyroidism patients. The 75 to 100 discovery patients were randomly split 7:3 into training and test sets. TCR Vbeta CDR3 sequencing of some 140 peripheral blood samples (approximately 44 ophthalmopathy, 75 hyperthyroidism and roughly 17 progressor patients) is reported in the paper. After sampling, hyperthyroidism patients received methimazole starting at 30 mg daily, and ophthalmopathy patients received high-dose intravenous methylprednisolone. Whether ophthalmopathy could be predicted prospectively was tested in an independent validation cohort made up of about 20 hyperthyroidism patients plus 17 patients who later progressed to ophthalmopathy. To identify distinguishing TCR V-J signatures, a discovery cohort of about 100 patients was used, comprising some 43 with Graves' ophthalmopathy and 57 with stable Graves' hyperthyroidism. The paper's findings and limits, for the study overall: In validation, progression to ophthalmopathy was predicted by the model with roughly 69% sensitivity and under 85% specificity, a median of roughly six months before onset. Most expanded thyroid clonotypes (frequency above 0.001) were also detected in blood, a finding suggesting that blood repertoires may reflect thyroid immune responses. Sample size was not statistically predetermined, and blinding of investigators to group allocation was not performed. A 13 V-J signature model separated ophthalmopathy from stable hyperthyroidism, with nearly 90% sensitivity and about 81% specificity in cross-validation and 80%/75% in testing.

A patient counted as having stable Graves' hyperthyroidism if no progression to ophthalmopathy occurred over 18 months of follow-up. Hyperthyroidism patients were newly diagnosed, had a disease duration of under 2 months, and were aged 18 to 65 years. Patients with uncontrolled infections, other autoimmune diseases, pregnancy or lactation were excluded. Diagnoses were established on the basis of clinical symptoms, serum thyroxine and TRAb, thyroid ultrasound, and orbital computed tomography. PBMCs were separated from approximately 9.9 ml of fresh peripheral blood using Ficoll-Paque density gradient centrifugation. Total RNA was extracted with Trizol reagent, and quality was checked on an Agilent 2100 Bioanalyzer.

This receptor was taken from a woman in her late teens or twenties with Graves' hyperthyroidism. Sample: blood. The V and J genes are TRBV6-1 and TRBJ2-3; a weak D assignment points to TRBD1 (6 bases agree). This receptor carries the CDR3 CASSYDRTDTQYF. The nucleotide sequence is TGTGCCAGCAGTTATGACAGGACAGATACGCAGTATTTT.